A selection of T cell receptor beta chains follows, all from one sample in a study of neurological immune-mediated disorders. Each CDR3 protein is one row after TCRdb ran MiXCR on the 5' RACE reads. The sample lists more than 75,000 distinct CDR3 sequences; 10% were seen once. Sequenced material: PBMCs. The receptor set was obtained from a man in his forties in good health. The CDR3 runs from the conserved cysteine through the conserved F or W. Fields, in order: V gene, CDR3 length, clone size, J gene, CDR3 protein. Rows may omit the clone size; those that give it use once, few, many or a size class.

TRBV5-6,17,many,TRBJ2-5,CASSDSYTSGGRETQYF
TRBV5-1,14,many,TRBJ2-1,CASSFGQAHNEQFF
TRBV5-1,14,many,TRBJ2-7,CASSLEWAGHEQYF
TRBV28,16,many,TRBJ2-4,CASSPRRFLAKNIQYF
TRBV6-1,12,many,TRBJ2-1,CASSDWADEQFF
TRBV11-1,12,many,TRBJ2-7,CASSLEIAPISF
TRBV5-1,19,few,TRBJ2-1,CASSLADPGTGGSYNEQFF
TRBV3-1,17,many,TRBJ2-2,CASSSYGSGSGTGELFF
TRBV27,15,many,TRBJ2-1,CASSPRPLKDDEQFF
TRBV20-1,15,many,TRBJ2-7,CSARASQGAGYEQYF
TRBV5-1,12,many,TRBJ2-1,CASSSRGNEQFF
TRBV5-1,15,many,TRBJ2-5,CASSSGTVTQETQYF
TRBV7-2,15,few,TRBJ2-5,CASRLMTGLQETQYF
TRBV3-1,13,many,TRBJ1-1,CASSQLGSTEAFF
TRBV5-1,15,many,TRBJ2-7,CASSLAGGAPYEQYF
TRBV7-2,13,many,TRBJ1-1,CASSLDLNAEAFF
TRBV9,17,many,TRBJ2-3,CASSPRPSGGGPDTQYF
TRBV27,14,many,TRBJ1-1,CASSLQGANTEAFF
TRBV6-5,18,many,TRBJ2-6,CASSRDGASTSGANVLTF
TRBV6-1,14,few,TRBJ2-3,CASRPGGSTDTQYF
TRBV18,13,many,TRBJ1-1,CASSDSQNTEAFF
TRBV29-1,15,.,TRBJ1-5,CSVATGALSNQPQHF
TRBV20-1,14,few,TRBJ1-2,CSAPTGGINYGYTF
TRBV5-1,15,many,TRBJ2-1,CASSLTALFDNEQFF
TRBV28,14,many,TRBJ2-7,CVSSSPIVPYEQYF
TRBV6-5,13,.,TRBJ2-7,CASSGQGELEQYF
TRBV28,15,many,TRBJ1-1,CASSLDLRPLLGAFF
TRBV7-6,14,.,TRBJ2-1,CASSLALSSSEQFF
TRBV20-1,15,many,TRBJ2-7,CSARDQGGLEYEQYF
TRBV5-6,14,many,TRBJ1-1,CASSLDRVPTEAFF
TRBV5-5,16,.,TRBJ2-3,CASSLPSGGAGSTQYF
TRBV5-1,16,many,TRBJ1-3,CASSLQGPGAGNTIYF
TRBV20-1,15,many,TRBJ2-7,CSAVALLAVSYEQYF
TRBV6-5,19,many,TRBJ2-3,CASSPFGRASGTSTDTQYF
TRBV5-6,15,many,TRBJ2-7,CASSPTGLSFYEQYF
TRBV20-1,13,many,TRBJ2-1,CSALLFPVNEQFF
TRBV12-5,13,.,TRBJ1-2,CASAKGSNYGYTF
TRBV11-2,16,many,TRBJ2-1,CASSLGVGQVYNEQFF
TRBV20-1,15,many,TRBJ2-1,CSSRRGGATYNEQFF
TRBV28,16,many,TRBJ1-2,CASSPQGASFLYGYTF
TRBV28,13,many,TRBJ1-4,CASSSPTGRKLFF
TRBV5-1,15,many,TRBJ2-5,CASSFWLGSQETQYF
TRBV14,16,.,TRBJ2-1,CASSRLAGGSYNEQFF
TRBV12-3/TRBV12-4,16,many,TRBJ2-5,CASSLGSTGLQETQYF
TRBV5-1,14,many,TRBJ1-1,CASRLQGPLTEAFF
TRBV14,17,.,TRBJ2-1,CASSQDRGTWAYNEQFF
TRBV11-2,15,many,TRBJ2-3,CASSFGLAVTDTQYF
TRBV12-3/TRBV12-4,14,many,TRBJ2-4,CASSLGLARNIQYF
TRBV6-6,13,.,TRBJ2-1,CASTLYTYNEQFF
TRBV12-5,13,many,TRBJ1-1,CASGLSGAILAFF
TRBV14,17,few,TRBJ1-2,CASSPRDRGLLGYGYTF
TRBV3-1,16,many,TRBJ2-2,CASSLGGGPNTGELFF
TRBV5-1,16,many,TRBJ2-2,CASSLGVTGNTGELFF